The 9 T cell receptor beta chains listed next were all sequenced from one sample in a study of blood T cell repertoires in COVID-19. Clones were read by immunoSEQ multiplex PCR, and TCRdb kept only the in-frame ones, dropping some. The table includes nearly 250,000 clones, more than 80% detected once. Sequenced sample: PBMCs or T cells enriched from blood (not recorded which). The origin of the receptors is a man aged 45-65 years who had been exposed to COVID-19.

The chain employs TRBV29-1 and TRBJ2-3; 10 bases agree with TRBD2. Germline assignment: CDR1 SQVTM and CDR2 ANQGSEA. The V and J ends lost 6 bases and 3 bases, in that order; junction bases with no gene match: 3. This CDR3 has 13 residues. CDR3 sequence reads: CSVWTSGTDTQYF. The CDR3 DNA reads as TGCAGCGTCTGGACTAGCGGTACAGATACGCAGTATTTT.

The chain carries TRBV19 and TRBJ1-1; maybe TRBD1 (6 bases). CDR1 and CDR2 from the germline V gene are LNHDA and SQIVND (reference sequence). Trimming cost V 7 bases and J 1 base, with 10 bases left between them. The CDR3 spans 13 residues. The DNA for the CDR3 is TGTGCCAGTATCGGACAGAGGAACACTGAAGCTTTCTTT. This gives the protein CASIGQRNTEAFF.

The chain combines TRBV7-8 with TRBJ2-7, with D perhaps TRBD2 (6 bases). V lost 5 bases and J 3 bases, leaving 17 bases between the germline ends. The CDR3 is 15 residues long. Germline CDR1 reads SGHVS; CDR2 reads FQNEAQ. The CDR3 loop reads CASSPGRGPIYEQYF. The DNA of the CDR3 is TGTGCCAGCAGCCCCGGGCGGGGCCCCATCTACGAGCAGTACTTC.

The chain couples TRBV5-8 to TRBJ2-1; 13 bases fit TRBD2. Germline loops: CDR1 SGHTS, CDR2 YDEGEE. With 0 bases clipped from V and 8 bases from J, the junction kept 5 bases outside the gene matches. The CDR3 contains 16 residues. CDR3 residues: CASSLGTSGRVYEQFF. The CDR3 nucleotides are TGTGCCAGCAGCTTGGGGACTAGCGGGAGAGTCTATGAGCAGTTCTTC.

V gene TRBV5-1 combines with J gene TRBJ1-6; 8 bases are shared with TRBD1. The CDR3 spans 18 residues. V dropped 4 bases and J dropped 9; count of bases not matched to a gene: 18. Germline CDR1 and CDR2: SGHRS and YFSETQ. DNA for the CDR3: TGCGCCAGCAGCCCCCAACCTGGACAGGGAAAGGTCGGTTCACCCCTCCACTTT. This sequence encodes CASSPQPGQGKVGSPLHF.

Regarding this clone: Additional DNA sequences in this sample encode the identical CDR3. J is TRBJ2-7 and V is TRBV28, with D uncertain. V was shortened by 1 base and J by 3 bases, with 4 bases between the two germline ends. CDR3 length: 12 residues. CDR1 MDHEN and CDR2 SYDVKM come from the germline V gene. CDR3 amino acids: CASSLSGYEQYV. CDR3 DNA: TGTGCCAGCAGTTTATCAGGCTACGAGCAGTACGTC.

The chain recombines TRBV21-1 with TRBJ2-7; the table's D call of TRBD1 was not tested on the DNA. TRBV21-1 is tagged as a pseudogene. The CDR3 loop spans 16 amino acids. In DNA form, the CDR3 reads TGTGCCAGCAGCAAAAGACTCGGGACAGGGGATAACGAGCAGTACTTC. Amino acid sequence: CASSKRLGTGDNEQYF.

This clone showed up just once. The chain employs TRBV30 and TRBJ1-1; TRBD1 matches at 8 bases. The CDR3 loop spans 16 amino acids. Germline loops: CDR1 GTSNPN, CDR2 SVGIG (reference sequence). V trimming: 0 bases; J trimming: 5 bases; junction bases outside the gene matches: 11. For the CDR3, the DNA is TGTGCCTGGAGTGTAGGAGCAGGGGGCAAAATTACTGAAGCTTTCTTT. This encodes CAWSVGAGGKITEAFF.

The gene calls are TRBV5-1 and TRBJ1-3, with D uncertain. This CDR3 contains 18 residues. The germline CDR1 and CDR2 sequences are SGHRS and YFSETQ. V lost 0 bases and J lost 4, with 20 bases in between. CDR3 DNA: TGCGCCAGCAGCTTGGCACAACTGCCAGGAGGGAAAGGAAACACCATATATTTT. Encoded protein: CASSLAQLPGGKGNTIYF.